The entry below describes one T cell receptor beta chain. Its antigen specificity is not known. No quality values exist for individual bases; no much larger clone is one base distant. The data stem from a study of robustness of blood B and T cell sequencing (dated by TCRdb to about 2018). Regarding the complete study: The goal of the study was to find out how much peripheral blood is required to reliably describe the TCRbeta and IgG repertoires of an individual. In each of the nine to ten independently drawn blood samples, both the TCRbeta and the IgG repertoires were quantified. Two replicate TCRbeta cDNA libraries were prepared from one shared RNA pool from a single 10 ml draw, serving as technical replicates. Broad study findings and their caveats: No improvement in the overlap of rare TCRbeta clonotypes was observed when tubes were pooled, implying that much larger blood volumes would be needed for rare TCRbeta clonotypes to be captured. A full plateau was not reached by TCRbeta rarefaction curves, suggesting under-sequencing or many low-abundance clonotypes. The 1,000 most abundant TCRbeta clonotypes from the pooled draws were found in every single 10 ml sample. One pair of TCRbeta libraries showed evidence of cross-contamination, likely from batch processing; the shared UMI-sequence pairs were removed. When 3 or 4 tubes (roughly 26-45 ml blood) were combined, saturation was approached in coverage of the top 10,000 TCRbeta clonotypes. EDTA tubes required immediate fractionation, limiting use in multi-site collections. Of the top 10,000 TCRbeta clonotypes in one technical replicate library, 90% to 95% were also found in the other technical replicate library.

CDR1 WNHNN and CDR2 SYGVQD were looked up in the germline V gene (reference sequence). The CDR3 runs 15 residues from the cysteine to the phenylalanine. The DNA shown is the 45-base CDR3, in frame from base 1. For this chain, trimming is 0 bases at the V end and 4 bases at the J end, and the number of junction bases without a gene match is 3. TCRbeta repertoires were measured from mRNA instead of genomic DNA, an approach that captures expressed receptors. Buffy coat leukocytes were collected into Trizol, and RNA was extracted with the Direct-zol RNA MiniPrep Plus kit without cell sorting. EDTA blood tubes were spun right away at 4 degrees C to separate plasma, buffy coat and red blood cells. The library was made by PCR. This sample was sequenced with an Illumina MiSeq. cDNA was made using SMARTScribe reverse transcriptase and a 5' template-switch oligo that added a universal priming site. A 12-nucleotide random unique molecular identifier (UMI) was carried by the template-switch oligo, and each cDNA molecule was tagged with this UMI. Chain-specific reverse primers targeted TCRbeta transcripts during reverse transcription. Residual template-switch adapters were removed by uracil DNA glycosylase treatment, and cDNA was purified using a Qiagen MinElute kit. The first PCR ran for 23 cycles with KAPA HiFi HotStart ReadyMix and step-out primers, divided among four 50 microliter reactions. Products of the first-round PCR were gel-purified before additional amplification. Illumina Nextera adapters were attached in a second PCR of roughly 8 cycles, and the libraries were then purified and pooled. A 50-nucleotide 5' read captured the UMI barcode for each TCRbeta molecule. In the paper's pipeline: Reads were grouped by UMI into consensus reads using the MIGEC toolkit. PEAR was used to merge forward and reverse consensus reads into final reads. Identical UMI-sequence pairs shared across libraries were treated as cross-sample contamination and removed by a custom decontamination script. V(D)J assignment and CDR3 extraction were performed with MIGMAP, a wrapper around IgBLAST. A TCR clonotype was defined by an identical V gene, J gene and CDR3 amino acid sequence; no sequencing was done for CDR1 and CDR2. Starting from the raw public reads, TCRdb applied fastp trimming at Q25, assembled clones with MiXCR and retained in-frame beta chains. Rows with a matching CDR3 protein are joined into one entry that keeps the most common DNA and genes. TCRdb, rather than the study authors, made the V and J calls. The sample contains some 3,600 distinct CDR3 sequences, around half of them found a single time. The top ten constitute 20% to 30% of the sample.

The sequence is built from TRBV10-1 and TRBJ2-1, with 7 bases aligning to TRBD1. The sequence was collected from a human donor in good health. Specimen: peripheral blood. This receptor has the CDR3 CASSESRTGYNEQFF. The nucleotides read TGCGCCAGCAGTGAGTCTAGGACAGGATACAATGAGCAGTTCTTC.